The 23 T cell receptor beta chains presented below share a single source sample, sequenced in a study of T cells after yellow fever vaccination. TCRdb processed the 5' RACE reads anew with MiXCR; each CDR3 protein has one entry. There are some 350,000 distinct CDR3 sequences in the sample; 4.1% occur only once, and about 26% lies in the top ten. Sequences were derived from PBMCs, sampled 5 days after the yellow fever booster vaccination. Receptors originate from a man aged 18 to 35 who received the YFV17D yellow fever vaccine.

The rearrangement joins TRBV20-1 to TRBJ1-5; 12 positions match TRBD1. Per germline, CDR1 DFQATT and CDR2 SNEGSKA (reference sequence). V shed 7 bases, J shed 7 bases, and the junction held 11 bases outside the gene matches. The CDR3 contains 15 residues. CDR3 protein: CSVRPGQGATQPQHF. CDR3 nucleotide sequence: TGCAGTGTTCGCCCGGGACAGGGGGCGACGCAGCCCCAGCATTTT.

This clonotype came up many times. The J gene is TRBJ2-3, the V gene TRBV10-3, with D unclear. V lost 11 bases and J 4 bases, leaving 22 bases between the germline ends. The CDR3 is 15 amino acids. Germline loops: CDR1 ENHRY, CDR2 SYGVKD. CDR3 protein: CAPPFFTRDPDTQYF. The CDR3 region has the DNA TGTGCCCCACCCTTTTTCACCCGCGACCCAGATACGCAGTATTTT.

This clonotype was counted a few times. The chain uses TRBV20-1 and TRBJ1-2, with 11 bases lining up with TRBD1. V dropped 6 bases and J dropped 4; count of bases not matched to a gene: 4. The CDR3 runs to 13 residues. The germline CDR1 and CDR2 sequences are DFQATT and SNEGSKA (reference sequence). CDR3: CSARTGGIYGYTF. The CDR3 nucleotides are TGCAGTGCGAGGACAGGGGGCATCTATGGCTACACCTTC.

This clonotype appeared many times. The CDR3 here is CASSQDLRGGLGQFF. For the CDR3, the DNA is TGTGCCAGCAGCCAAGATCTCCGAGGGGGGTTAGGGCAGTTCTTC. The V gene is TRBV14, the J gene TRBJ2-1; possibly TRBD1 or TRBD2 for D (6 bases each). Germline V gene sequence: CDR1 SGHDN, CDR2 FVKESK. The length of the CDR3 is 15 residues. V lost 0 bases to trimming and J lost 12 bases, with 18 bases between them.

This clonotype was found a few times. The CDR3 loop is CASRFRTSNETQYF. The CDR3 DNA sequence: TGTGCAAGTCGCTTTCGGACTAGTAATGAGACCCAGTACTTC. The J gene is TRBJ2-5, the V gene TRBV12-2; the DNA was not compared with TRBD2, the D call given in the table. TRBV12-2 is deemed a pseudogene. The CDR3 consists of 14 residues.

This clonotype occurred a few times. The chain uses TRBV20-1 and TRBJ2-1, with 8 bases that match TRBD1. The junction had 31 bases not matched to a gene; V was cut back by 6 bases and J by 6 bases. The CDR3 spans 21 residues. Per the germline V gene, CDR1 is DFQATT and CDR2 is SNEGSKA (reference sequence). CDR3 sequence (DNA): TGCAGTGCCAGGGGGCTTGGGTTGGGTAGTGACAGGGTGATTAATCGCAATGAGCAGTTCTTC. Translated, it gives CSARGLGLGSDRVINRNEQFF.

In its sample, this clonotype was seen a few times. The J gene is TRBJ1-5, the V gene TRBV30, with D uncertain. Germline V gives CDR1 GTSNPN, CDR2 SVGIG (reference sequence). The CDR3 runs to 14 residues. Trimming shortened V by 1 base and J by 0 bases, and 7 bases separated the two germline ends. CDR3 coding DNA: TGTGCCTGGAGTGCCGAGAATAGCAATCAGCCCCAGCATTTT. Amino acids: CAWSAENSNQPQHF.

The sample holds a few counts of this clonotype. The V and J genes are TRBV18 and TRBJ2-2; 9 nucleotides align to TRBD1. Germline trimming cut 1 base from V and 7 bases from J; bases unmatched to any gene: 4. Germline V gene data show CDR1 as KGHSH and CDR2 as LQKENI. The CDR3 has 15 amino acids. The CDR3: CASSPQQGANGELFF. Written as DNA, the CDR3 is TGTGCCAGCTCACCACAACAGGGGGCGAACGGGGAGCTGTTTTTT.

This chain connects TRBV7-6 to TRBJ2-2; the match to TRBD1 covers 10 bases. Losses at the gene ends were 4 bases for V and 4 bases for J; bases not matched to a gene: 3. CDR3 length: 15 amino acids. CDR1 is SGHVS, CDR2 FNYEAQ, per germline. CDR3 amino acids: CASSSGTGVTGELFF. The CDR3 bases are TGTGCCAGCAGCTCCGGGACAGGGGTCACCGGGGAGCTGTTTTTT.

In this sample, this clonotype turned up a few times. V is TRBV12-3 or TRBV12-4 and J is TRBJ2-1; D possibly corresponds to TRBD1 (5 bases). Trimming stripped 3 bases from V and 0 bases from J, with 12 bases between. CDR3 length equals 16 residues. The CDR3 nucleotides are TGTGCCAGCAGTTTGGGGCAGCTAAGCTCCTACAATGAGCAGTTCTTC. Translating gives CASSLGQLSSYNEQFF.

This clonotype was seen at least ten times. The chain recombines TRBV20-1 with TRBJ2-7, with D tentatively TRBD1 (6 bases). Germline V CDR1 and CDR2: DFQATT, SNEGSKA (reference sequence). The CDR3 loop spans 11 amino acids. CDR3 loop: CSPQGKYEQYV. The DNA for the CDR3 is TGCAGCCCACAGGGTAAATACGAGCAGTACGTC.

The chain is built from TRBV5-1 and TRBJ2-3, with D possibly matching TRBD1 (6 bases). Germline CDR1 reads SGHRS; CDR2 reads YFSETQ. There are 20 residues in the CDR3. The V gene lost 3 bases and the J gene lost 0 bases, with 26 bases spanning the gap. The DNA of the CDR3 is TGCGCCAGCAGCTATTTTACCCAAGCAGGGGCCGGCCCTAGCACAGATACGCAGTATTTT. Protein sequence: CASSYFTQAGAGPSTDTQYF.

This clonotype has a handful of counts. The rearrangement uses TRBV7-3 and TRBJ2-3, with a possible D match to TRBD2 (6 bases). The CDR3 length is 15 residues. Germline-derived CDR1 and CDR2 are SGHTA and FQGTGA. Trimming stripped 1 base from V and 1 base from J, with 9 bases between. The chain's CDR3 is CASSLMGLGTDTQYF. CDR3 bases: TGTGCCAGCAGCTTAATGGGACTGGGCACAGATACGCAGTATTTT.

DNA for the CDR3: TGTGCCAGCTCACCTAATCTCGTCCCCAGCAATCAGCCCCAGCATTTT. Its translation: CASSPNLVPSNQPQHF. This sequence joins TRBV18 and TRBJ1-5; D unresolved. V gave up 3 bases and J gave up 1 base, with 13 bases separating them. CDR3 length equals 16 residues. Germline V CDR1 and CDR2: KGHSH, LQKENI.

The V and J genes are TRBV7-3 and TRBJ2-3; 10 bases line up with TRBD2. The trim removed 5 bases at V and 2 bases at J, leaving 7 bases unmatched. Germline V gives CDR1 SGHTA, CDR2 FQGTGA. This CDR3 comprises 16 residues. CDR3 amino acids: CASSRRSGGHTDTQYF. CDR3 DNA: TGTGCCAGCAGCCGCCGTAGCGGGGGGCACACAGATACGCAGTATTTT.

This chain uses TRBV18 with TRBJ1-1; 7 nucleotides align to TRBD1. There are 15 residues in the CDR3. With V trimmed by 0 bases and J by 2 bases, 3 bases remained unmatched. CDR1 and CDR2 from the germline V gene are KGHSH and LQKENI. The chain's CDR3 is CASSPPGTANTEAFF. CDR3 nucleotide sequence: TGTGCCAGCTCACCACCGGGGACAGCTAACACTGAAGCTTTCTTT.

The CDR3 region is CASSQAGGELFF. The DNA of the CDR3 is TGTGCCAGCAGCCAGGCAGGCGGGGAGCTGTTTTTT. The chain links TRBV3-1 to TRBJ2-2; D is uncertain. Germline-derived CDR1 and CDR2 are LGHDT and YNNKEL (reference sequence). Deletions cut 3 bases from V and 7 bases from J, with 6 bases between. The length of the CDR3 is 12 residues. Complete variable domain (other parts from reference TRBV3-1 and TRBJ2-2): DTAVSQTPKYLVTQMGNDKSIKCEQNLGHDTMYWYKQDSKKFLKIMFSYNNKELIINETVPNRFSPKSPDKAHLNLHINSLELGDSAVYFCASSQAGGELFFGEGSRLTVL.

The V gene is TRBV6-5, the J gene TRBJ2-2, with D perhaps matching TRBD1 (5 bases). Trimming left V 3 bases short and J 4 bases short, with 18 bases between. The CDR3 consists of 17 residues. Per germline, CDR1 MNHEY and CDR2 SVGAGI. The CDR3, as DNA: TGTGCCAGCAGTTATAATCCAGCCCGAAGGGGCACCGGGGAGCTGTTTTTT. Encoded protein: CASSYNPARRGTGELFF.

This clonotype was found a few times. The genes are TRBV20-1 and TRBJ1-2; D gene unclear. The germline V gene has CDR1 DFQATT and CDR2 SNEGSKA (reference sequence). V lost 6 bases and J lost 2, with 13 bases in between. The CDR3 has 13 amino acids. CDR3 loop: CSAKRLGNYGYTF. The CDR3, as DNA: TGCAGTGCCAAACGGCTGGGAAACTATGGCTACACCTTC.

This clonotype appeared a few times. The rearrangement joins TRBV18 to TRBJ1-2; 9 bases line up with TRBD1. Trimming removed 3 bases from V and 3 bases from J; junction bases left unmatched: 5. This CDR3 has 15 amino acids. Looked up from germline, CDR1 is KGHSH and CDR2 is LQKENI. CDR3 sequence (DNA): TGTGCCAGCTCACCCTTGACAGGGGGGGACTATGGCTACACCTTC. It yields the protein CASSPLTGGDYGYTF.

This rearrangement joins TRBV14 to TRBJ1-1; D remains unclear. From germline, CDR1 is SGHDN and CDR2 FVKESK. The V end lost 4 bases, the J end lost 7 bases, and 13 bases lay between the germline ends. The CDR3 runs to 13 residues. The CDR3 DNA sequence: TGTGCCAGCAGCCCCGCGTTAGTTGGTGAAGCTTTCTTT. This translates into CASSPALVGEAFF.

This clonotype was observed a few times. The CDR3: CSVLVGGSETQYF. CDR3 DNA sequence: TGCAGCGTCCTCGTCGGGGGCAGCGAGACCCAGTACTTC. V usage is TRBV29-1 and J usage is TRBJ2-5, with D perhaps given as TRBD1 or TRBD2 (6 bases each). There are 13 residues in the CDR3. Germline loops: CDR1 SQVTM, CDR2 ANQGSEA. With 6 bases removed from V and 5 bases from J, the gap between germline ends came to 16 bases.

This clonotype has a handful of counts. This rearrangement joins TRBV25-1 to TRBJ1-6, with 7 bases fitting TRBD1. J was trimmed by 3 bases and V by 4 bases; bases with no gene match: 0. There are 14 residues in the CDR3. CDR1 and CDR2 (germline): MGHDK, SYGVNS. As DNA, the CDR3 is TGTGCCAGCAGTGGGGACAGCTATAATTCACCCCTCCACTTT. As protein: CASSGDSYNSPLHF.